This entry concerns a single T cell receptor beta chain. Its antigen is still unknown. Base qualities are missing; no much larger clone stands one base away. TCRbeta CDR3 regions were amplified from genomic DNA by means of the immunoSEQ Assay, a bias-controlled multiplex PCR. The paper's processing steps were these. Nucleated cell counts per sample were estimated from amplification of reference gene primers within the assay. To quantify the absolute abundance of each unique TCRbeta CDR3 rearrangement, sequence reads were collapsed and filtered. For each sample, productive Simpson clonality was calculated as the square root of Simpson's diversity index over productive rearrangements. TCRdb limited this immuneACCESS table to in-frame rearrangements with V and J called. A share of clones is missing; checked studies link under half to unresolved V genes, and the rest is unexplained. V, J and clone size derive from that table, while D and trimming were established from the DNA sequence. This sample has more than 110,000 clones in its table, and around nine tenths of those were observed once. About 10% of the sample belongs to the ten largest clones.

This sample is drawn from a study of blood T cell repertoires in COVID-19 (dated by TCRdb to 2018 to 2020). For context, the study as a whole: Samples from collaborators originated in the United States, Italy and Spain and spanned both the acute and convalescent phases of COVID-19. Sample metadata almost always included a de-identified subject ID, COVID-19 status, age in years and sex. Samples came from the ongoing ImmuneRACE study (first 160 participants) plus 1,254 subjects from 6 global collaborators. Where available, HLA class I and class II types were obtained from metadata supplied by the sample provider rather than from assay-based typing. A freely available public database, intended as a resource for researchers studying the immune response to SARS-CoV-2, is where the repertoires were released. Subjects who had been exposed to COVID-19, were actively infected with it, or had recovered from it provided the deeply sampled blood TCRbeta repertoires that made up the dataset. The prospective study material was composed of cDNA or gDNA derived from T cells, B-cell-depleted T cells, or PBMCs.

Including the terminal cysteine and phenylalanine, the CDR3 comprises 14 residues. Just the 42-base CDR3 DNA is kept, in frame starting at base 1. Per the germline V gene (reference sequence), SEHNR is the CDR1 and FQNEAQ is the CDR2. Germline trimming amounts to 1 base on V and 7 bases on J, with 5 as the count of junction bases outside the gene matches. Overall study outcomes, separate from this receptor: How much clinical and demographic metadata was included differed by source and by participant, and the metadata was provided uncurated.

Collaborating institutions collected whole blood in K2EDTA tubes following their own protocols. For TCRbeta analysis, collaborator samples were shipped as frozen whole blood, as isolated PBMCs, or as DNA extracted from either sample type. The chain links TRBV7-9 with TRBJ2-7, with 9 central nucleotides matching TRBD2. The sample comprised peripheral blood. The TCR originated in a man aged 45-65 years with active or convalescent COVID-19. DNA sequence: TGTGCCAGCAGCTTAGGAGCGGGAGGTGGGGAGCAGTACTTC. This encodes CASSLGAGGGEQYF. The full variable domain, completed from the reference TRBV7-9 and TRBJ2-7 proteins outside the CDR3, reads DTGVSQNPRHKITKRGQNVTFRCDPISEHNRLYWYRQTLGQGPEFLTYFQNEAQLEKSRLLSDRFSAERPKGSFSTLEIQRTEQGDSAMYLCASSLGAGGGEQYFGPGTRLTVT.